This TCR beta chain was identified during a study of identical twins. Turning to this clonotype: Antigen specificity is unknown. With a much larger clone just one base away, this may be a read error.

This CDR3 has 16 residues. Germline CDR1 is SGHTA and CDR2 is FQGNSA. Trimming shortened V by 1 base and J by 7 bases, and 20 bases separated the two germline ends. Whole-study findings and limits: In beta out-of-frame sequences, the excess sharing between twins was weaker.

TCRdb reprocessed the 5' RACE reads via MiXCR and lists one record per CDR3 protein. Among 1.5 million to 2 million distinct CDR3 sequences listed, roughly a third were seen once. The source of this sequence is a newborn girl in good health. The sample consisted of cord blood. The rearrangement joins TRBV7-2 to TRBJ2-7, with a tentative D call TRBD2 (6 bases). CDR3 bases: TGTGCCAGCAGCTTAGGTGGGGGACGGGGGTCCTCGGAGCAGTACTTC. Its protein product is CASSLGGGRGSSEQYF.